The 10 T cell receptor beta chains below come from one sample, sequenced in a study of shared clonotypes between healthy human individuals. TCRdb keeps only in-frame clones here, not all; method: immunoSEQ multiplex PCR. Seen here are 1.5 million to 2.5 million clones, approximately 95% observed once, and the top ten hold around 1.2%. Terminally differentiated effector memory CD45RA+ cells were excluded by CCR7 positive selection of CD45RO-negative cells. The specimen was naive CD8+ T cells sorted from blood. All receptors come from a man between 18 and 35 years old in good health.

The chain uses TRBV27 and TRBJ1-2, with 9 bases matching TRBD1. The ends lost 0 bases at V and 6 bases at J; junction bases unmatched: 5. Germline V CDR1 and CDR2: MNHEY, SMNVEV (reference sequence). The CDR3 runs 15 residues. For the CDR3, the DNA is TGTGCCAGCAGTTTATCGACCTGGACAGGGGATGGCTACACCTTC. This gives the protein CASSLSTWTGDGYTF.

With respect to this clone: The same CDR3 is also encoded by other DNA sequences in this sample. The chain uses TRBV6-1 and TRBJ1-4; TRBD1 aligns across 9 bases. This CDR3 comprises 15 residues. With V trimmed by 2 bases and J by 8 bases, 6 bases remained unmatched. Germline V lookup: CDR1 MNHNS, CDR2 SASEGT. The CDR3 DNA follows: TGTGCCAGCAGTGAACCGGGACAGGGTGGAGAAAAACTGTTTTTT. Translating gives CASSEPGQGGEKLFF.

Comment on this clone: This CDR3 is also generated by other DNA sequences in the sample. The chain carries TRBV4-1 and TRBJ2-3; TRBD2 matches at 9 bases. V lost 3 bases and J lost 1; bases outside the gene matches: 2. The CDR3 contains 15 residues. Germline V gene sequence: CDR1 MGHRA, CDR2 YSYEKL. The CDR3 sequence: CASSHPSGGTDTQYF. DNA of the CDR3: TGCGCCAGCAGCCATCCTAGCGGGGGCACAGATACGCAGTATTTT.

The DNA for the CDR3 is TGCGCCAGCATCTCTGGAAACACCATATATTTT. Its protein product is CASISGNTIYF. This chain links TRBV10-2 with TRBJ1-3; D is undetermined. The V end lost 7 bases, the J end lost 0 bases, and 1 base lay between the germline ends. Germline assignment: CDR1 WSHSY and CDR2 SAAADI. This CDR3 region has 11 residues.

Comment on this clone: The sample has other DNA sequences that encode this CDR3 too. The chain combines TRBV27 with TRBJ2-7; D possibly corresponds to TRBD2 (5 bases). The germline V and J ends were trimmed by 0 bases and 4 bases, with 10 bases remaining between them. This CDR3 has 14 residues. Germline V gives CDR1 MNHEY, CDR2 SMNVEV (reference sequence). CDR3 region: CASSLSADSYEQYF. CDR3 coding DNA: TGTGCCAGCAGTTTATCGGCGGACTCGTACGAGCAGTACTTC.

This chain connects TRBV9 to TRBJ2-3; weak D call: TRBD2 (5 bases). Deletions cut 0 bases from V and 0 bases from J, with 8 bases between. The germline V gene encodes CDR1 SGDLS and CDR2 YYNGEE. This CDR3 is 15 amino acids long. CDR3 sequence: CASSVAIASTDTQYF. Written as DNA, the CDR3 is TGTGCCAGCAGCGTAGCGATAGCGAGCACAGATACGCAGTATTTT.

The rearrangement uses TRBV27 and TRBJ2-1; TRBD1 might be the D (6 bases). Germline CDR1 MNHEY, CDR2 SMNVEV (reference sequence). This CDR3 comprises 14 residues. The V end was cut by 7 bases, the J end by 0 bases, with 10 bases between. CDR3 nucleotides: TGTGCCAGCACCGACAGGAGCTCCTACAATGAGCAGTTCTTC. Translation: CASTDRSSYNEQFF.

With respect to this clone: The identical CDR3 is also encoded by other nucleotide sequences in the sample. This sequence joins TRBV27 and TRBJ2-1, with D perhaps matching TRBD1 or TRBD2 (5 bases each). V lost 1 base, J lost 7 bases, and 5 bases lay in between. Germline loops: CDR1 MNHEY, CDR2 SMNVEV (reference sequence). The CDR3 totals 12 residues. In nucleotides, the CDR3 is TGTGCCAGCAGTTTATGGGGGAATGAGCAGTTCTTC. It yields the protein CASSLWGNEQFF.

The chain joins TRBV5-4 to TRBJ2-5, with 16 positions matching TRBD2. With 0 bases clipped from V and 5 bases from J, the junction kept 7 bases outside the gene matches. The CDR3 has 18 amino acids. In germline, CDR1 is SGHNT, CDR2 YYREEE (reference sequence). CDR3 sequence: CASSLAGTSGGARETQYF. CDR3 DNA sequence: TGTGCCAGCAGCTTGGCAGGGACTAGCGGGGGGGCCCGGGAGACCCAGTACTTC. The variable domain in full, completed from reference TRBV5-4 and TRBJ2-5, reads ETGVTQSPTHLIKTRGQQVTLRCSSQSGHNTVSWYQQALGQGPQFIFQYYREEENGRGNFPPRFSGLQFPNYSSELNVNALELDDSALYLCASSLAGTSGGARETQYFGPGTRLLVL.

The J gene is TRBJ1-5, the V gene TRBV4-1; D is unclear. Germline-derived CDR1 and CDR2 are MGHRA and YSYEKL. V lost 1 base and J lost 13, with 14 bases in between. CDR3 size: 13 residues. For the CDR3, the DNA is TGCGCCAGCAGCCAAGGACCCGGGTCTTCTCAGCATTTT. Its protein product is CASSQGPGSSQHF.